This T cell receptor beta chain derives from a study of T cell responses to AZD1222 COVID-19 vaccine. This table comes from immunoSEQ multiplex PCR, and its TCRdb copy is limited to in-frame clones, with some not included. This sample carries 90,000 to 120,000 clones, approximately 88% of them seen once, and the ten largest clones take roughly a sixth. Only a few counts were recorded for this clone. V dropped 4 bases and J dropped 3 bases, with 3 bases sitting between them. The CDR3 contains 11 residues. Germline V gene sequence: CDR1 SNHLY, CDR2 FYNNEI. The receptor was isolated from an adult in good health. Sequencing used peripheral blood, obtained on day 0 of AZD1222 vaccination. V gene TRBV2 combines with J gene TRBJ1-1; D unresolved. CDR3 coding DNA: TGTGCCAGCAGTGGATACACTGAAGCTTTCTTT. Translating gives CASSGYTEAFF. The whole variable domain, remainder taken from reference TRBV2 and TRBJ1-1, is EPEVTQTPSHQVTQMGQEVILRCVPISNHLYFYWYRQILGQKVEFLVSFYNNEISEKSEIFDDQFSVERPDGSNFTLKIRSTKLEDSAMYFCASSGYTEAFFGQGTRLTVV.